A selection of T cell receptor beta chains follows, all from one sample in a study of technical replicates of blood from several donors. Here immunoSEQ multiplex PCR was the method, and the copy in TCRdb shows in-frame clones only, minus some. The table includes fewer than 100,000 clones, over 85% detected once. Sequencing used T cells isolated from PBMCs. These receptors originate from a human donor in good health. Both conserved end residues are part of each CDR3. A D gene is named only where the DNA matches it firmly. Clone size is not always given. Where it is, it says once, few, many or a class for expanded clones.

size | J | V | D | CDR3 | DNA
- | TRBJ1-5 | TRBV18 | TRBD1 | CASSSWGRDSQNQPQHF | TGTGCCAGCTCATCTTGGGGCCGGGACAGCCAGAATCAGCCCCAGCATTTT
- | TRBJ2-3 | TRBV18 | TRBD2 | CASSPTLAGGPRTDTQYF | TGTGCCAGCTCCCCAACCCTAGCGGGAGGGCCTCGGACAGATACGCAGTATTTT
- | TRBJ1-5 | TRBV27 | - | CASSLIRDQPQHF | TGTGCCAGCAGTTTAATCCGGGATCAGCCCCAGCATTTT
- | TRBJ2-1 | TRBV9 | TRBD2 | CASSVGLAVYNEQFF | TGTGCCAGCAGCGTAGGACTAGCGGTCTACAATGAGCAGTTCTTC
- | TRBJ1-1 | TRBV19 | TRBD1 | CATVGQGHTEAFF | TGTGCCACGGTCGGACAGGGTCACACTGAAGCTTTCTTT
- | TRBJ1-2 | TRBV4-1 | TRBD1 | CASSQSPGTGDGYTF | TGCGCCAGCAGCCAATCACCCGGGACAGGGGATGGCTACACCTTC
- | TRBJ2-1 | TRBV15 | TRBD2 | CATSSASGYNEQFF | TGTGCCACCAGCTCGGCTAGCGGTTACAATGAGCAGTTCTTC
- | TRBJ2-1 | TRBV25-1 | - | CASKARSHHSVQFF | TGTGCCAGCAAGGCTCGGAGTCACCACTCCGTGCAGTTCTTC
- | TRBJ2-7 | TRBV6-5 | TRBD2 | CASTAGVSSYEQYF | TGTGCCAGCACTGCGGGAGTGTCCTCCTACGAGCAGTACTTC
- | TRBJ2-2 | TRBV10-3 | TRBD1 | CAINDRGQTGELFF | TGTGCCATCAACGACAGGGGGCAAACCGGGGAGCTGTTTTTT
- | TRBJ2-2 | TRBV7-3 | - | CASSLLDSDTGELFF | TGTGCCAGCAGCCTCTTGGACAGCGACACCGGGGAGCTGTTTTTT
- | TRBJ2-1 | TRBV7-3 | - | CASSSTPGVGYNEQFF | TGTGCCAGCAGCTCTACCCCCGGGGTTGGGTACAATGAGCAGTTCTTC
- | TRBJ2-7 | TRBV30 | TRBD2 | CAWSDARLAGKYEQYF | TGTGCCTGGAGTGACGCCCGACTAGCGGGAAAGTACGAGCAGTACTTC
- | TRBJ1-4 | TRBV10-3 | - | CAISLDPPGGKLFF | TGTGCCATCAGCCTAGACCCTCCCGGGGGAAAACTGTTTTTT
- | TRBJ2-3 | TRBV30 | - | CAWSIGSGPDTQYF | TGTGCCTGGAGTATCGGGAGTGGGCCAGATACGCAGTATTTT
- | TRBJ2-3 | TRBV7-8 | TRBD2 | CASSIGTSGSWATQYF | TGTGCCAGCAGCATAGGGACTAGCGGGAGTTGGGCTACGCAGTATTTT
once | TRBJ2-1 | TRBV9 | TRBD2 | CASGLAGVNEQFF | TGTGCCAGCGGGCTAGCGGGAGTCAATGAGCAGTTCTTC
- | TRBJ2-7 | TRBV19 | TRBD1 | CASSILGTGINEQYF | TGTGCCAGTAGTATACTGGGGACAGGGATCAACGAGCAGTACTTC
- | TRBJ2-3 | TRBV12-2 | - | CARSGSSIDTQYF | TGTGCAAGATCCGGGAGTTCCATAGATACGCAGTATTTT
once | TRBJ1-1 | TRBV6-1 | - | CASSDAGAMNTEAFF | TGTGCCAGCAGTGATGCAGGGGCGATGAACACTGAAGCTTTCTTT
- | TRBJ1-1 | TRBV6-1 | - | CASSDSVNTEAFF | TGTGCCAGCAGTGATAGCGTGAACACTGAAGCTTTCTTT
few | TRBJ1-1 | TRBV28 | - | CASSLQVEAFF | TGTGCCAGCAGTTTACAGGTTGAAGCTTTCTTT
- | TRBJ2-1 | TRBV9 | TRBD1 | CASSVAATGATYNEQFF | TGTGCCAGCAGCGTAGCGGCCACAGGGGCTACCTACAATGAGCAGTTCTTC
- | TRBJ2-3 | TRBV7-6 | - | CASSLVGDTQYF | TGTGCCAGCAGCTTAGTCGGAGATACGCAGTATTTT
- | TRBJ1-5 | TRBV28 | - | CASRNDSFDQPQHF | TGTGCCAGCAGGAATGACAGCTTTGATCAGCCCCAGCATTTT
- | TRBJ2-2 | TRBV11-2 | TRBD2 | CASSLVGGFLAVNTGELFF | TGTGCCAGCAGCTTAGTGGGGGGGTTTTTAGCGGTAAACACCGGGGAGCTGTTTTTT
- | TRBJ2-5 | TRBV27 | TRBD2 | CASSTGLAGEETQYF | TGTGCCAGCAGTACGGGTCTAGCGGGAGAGGAGACCCAGTACTTC
- | TRBJ1-1 | TRBV6-1 | - | CASSEGGNTEAFF | TGTGCCAGCAGTGAAGGCGGGAACACTGAAGCTTTCTTT
once | TRBJ1-4 | TRBV7-2 | TRBD1 | CASSWDRGLNEKLFF | TGTGCCAGCAGCTGGGACAGGGGGTTGAATGAAAAACTGTTTTTT
few | TRBJ1-1 | TRBV2 | - | CASSGGTEAFF | TGTGCCAGCAGCGGTGGCACTGAAGCTTTCTTT
once | TRBJ2-7 | TRBV20-1 | - | CSASSDYEQYF | TGCAGTGCTAGTAGCGACTACGAGCAGTACTTC
- | TRBJ2-7 | TRBV7-3 | TRBD2 | CASSLGPASGTYEQYF | TGTGCCAGCAGCTTGGGGCCCGCTAGCGGGACGTACGAGCAGTACTTC
- | TRBJ2-3 | TRBV11-2 | - | CASRDRRRGPGTDTQYF | TGTGCCAGCAGGGACAGACGCAGGGGCCCAGGCACAGATACGCAGTATTTT
- | TRBJ2-3 | TRBV7-9 | - | CASSSRGPDTQYF | TGTGCCAGCAGTAGCAGGGGACCAGATACGCAGTATTTT
once | TRBJ1-1 | TRBV21-1 | - | CASSKGGVVNTEAFF | TGTGCCAGCAGCAAAGGGGGGGTCGTGAACACTGAAGCTTTCTTT
- | TRBJ2-2 | TRBV5-1 | TRBD1 | CASSSSGQTTGELFF | TGCGCCAGCAGCTCCTCGGGACAGACGACCGGGGAGCTGTTTTTT
- | TRBJ2-7 | TRBV2 | TRBD1 | CASSSGQGAYEQYF | TGTGCCAGCAGTTCAGGACAGGGCGCCTACGAGCAGTACTTC
- | TRBJ2-7 | TRBV28 | TRBD1 | CASHLTGVLHEQYF | TGTGCCAGTCACCTAACAGGGGTACTCCACGAGCAGTACTTC
- | TRBJ1-2 | TRBV30 | TRBD1 | CAWSFWGQSYGYTF | TGTGCCTGGAGTTTTTGGGGACAGAGCTATGGCTACACCTTC
- | TRBJ2-1 | TRBV7-3 | TRBD2 | CASSLISGGSYNEQFF | TGTGCCAGCAGCTTAATCTCGGGGGGTTCCTACAATGAGCAGTTCTTC
few | TRBJ1-1 | TRBV9 | - | CASSDEVATEAFF | TGTGCCAGCAGCGATGAAGTGGCCACTGAAGCTTTCTTT
once | TRBJ2-1 | TRBV20-1 | - | CSAHRLNEQFF | TGCAGTGCTCACAGATTAAATGAGCAGTTCTTC
- | TRBJ1-2 | TRBV19 | - | CASYRFYYGYTF | TGTGCCAGTTATCGGTTTTACTATGGCTACACCTTC
- | TRBJ2-1 | TRBV7-6 | TRBD2 | CASRGTSGNEQFF | TGTGCCAGCAGAGGGACTAGCGGCAATGAGCAGTTCTTC